Listed below are T cell receptor beta chains from one sample, sequenced in a study of cytomegalovirus exposure and HLA in healthy donors. Using immunoSEQ multiplex PCR, the repertoire was profiled, and TCRdb retains in-frame clones only, with some absent. The table includes under 130,000 clones, around four fifths detected once. The sequenced sample consisted of PBMCs. Source of these receptors: a woman in her thirties or forties in good health and CMV-seropositive. Each CDR3 is given with its conserved first and last residue. Where a row states a size, it is once, few, many or the class of an expanded clone; other rows omit it.

abundance	len	v_gene	j_gene	CDR3aa
-	14	TRBV29-1	TRBJ2-5	CSVEPQGKSETQYF
-	13	TRBV28	TRBJ1-2	CASTGGQNYGYTF
-	15	TRBV5-1	TRBJ1-2	CASSLTGTTNYGYTF
-	14	TRBV2	TRBJ2-1	CASSREVVVNEQFF
-	15	TRBV7-2	TRBJ2-7	CASSLFGQGADEQYF
-	15	TRBV5-5	TRBJ2-7	CASSFPDGYSYEQYF
few	15	TRBV11-1	TRBJ2-2	CASSQQGVYTGELFF
-	15	TRBV27	TRBJ1-2	CASRFSGTPIEGYTF
few	14	TRBV6-1	TRBJ1-1	CASIRSQGLGEAFF
-	13	TRBV5-8	TRBJ1-1	CASSLEVGRKAFF
-	14	TRBV27	TRBJ1-4	CASSGEGGTKKLFF
-	14	TRBV9	TRBJ2-3	CASSGRGSTDTQYF
-	13	TRBV11-3	TRBJ2-3	CATTPSGSDTQYF
-	18	TRBV5-4	TRBJ2-1	CASSLGATSGGSLDEQFF
-	18	TRBV7-2	TRBJ1-2	CASSSRTGGGGGDYGYTF
-	15	TRBV18	TRBJ2-4	CASSPTWDRESIQYF
-	15	TRBV27	TRBJ1-6	CASRTLGGLESPLHF
-	15	TRBV19	TRBJ2-7	CASSPTSTSSYEQYF
-	12	TRBV6-5	TRBJ2-7	CASSSGFYEQYF
-	13	TRBV28	TRBJ1-6	CATRDRVNSPLHF
-	15	TRBV6-5	TRBJ2-1	CASSYFRGEHNEQFF
-	11	TRBV7-9	TRBJ1-1	CASSLYIEAFF
-	16	TRBV28	TRBJ1-2	CASSLVGQGAYYGYTF
once	15	TRBV19	TRBJ2-7	CASSILVAETYEQYF